These T cell receptor beta chains were read from a single sample in a study of sequential checkpoint blockade in melanoma. Method: immunoSEQ multiplex PCR; TCRdb's copy keeps in-frame clones and lacks some. The sample includes roughly 7,000 clones, roughly 30% seen only once; the top ten take around 20%. The specimen was tumor tissue (inferred from file names), collected from a patient given nivolumab and ipilimumab in sequence. These receptor sequences come from a human donor with melanoma. Both conserved end residues are part of each CDR3.

V,J,CDR3
TRBV5-1,TRBJ2-1,CASSWDREGGEQFF
TRBV18,TRBJ2-1,CASSPPARRFYNEQFF
TRBV19,TRBJ2-1,CASMGESYNEQFF
TRBV15,TRBJ2-5,CATSPPGGPKTQYF
TRBV27,TRBJ2-3,CASRSWAASGTDTQYF
TRBV4-1,TRBJ2-7,CASSRGRQNTYEQYF
TRBV6-8,TRBJ2-7,CASSPTGTSRGQYF
TRBV7-1,TRBJ1-2,CASSPDRGRDYTF
TRBV11-1,TRBJ2-5,CASSVTSGRETQYF
TRBV11-3,TRBJ2-2,CASSLGSHTGELFF
TRBV29-1,TRBJ1-3,CSAWASDGRGNTIYF
TRBV11-3,TRBJ2-3,CASSLVIGGVFTDTQYF
TRBV6-8,TRBJ2-7,CASSGKLAGAYEQYF
TRBV7-4,TRBJ1-1,CASSLGGLTEAFF
TRBV6-8,TRBJ2-3,CASSPQPGLAGLTDTQYF
TRBV5-1,TRBJ2-5,CASSLGGGQETQYF
TRBV5-1,TRBJ1-2,CASSLEGINYGYTF
TRBV6-8,TRBJ2-1,CASSYSQVSAGGEQFF
TRBV11-3,TRBJ1-1,CASSSGVVAGVAFF
TRBV6-8,TRBJ2-3,CASSAGTPDTQYF
TRBV4-1,TRBJ2-3,CASSQDGGKDTQYF
TRBV2,TRBJ1-2,CASSQTDYGYTF
TRBV12-2,TRBJ2-7,CVSVKGTGGYEQYF
TRBV11-3,TRBJ2-2,CASSPRLGLAGGVTGELFF
TRBV9,TRBJ2-1,CASSVVLGGPTNEQFF
TRBV11-3,TRBJ1-1,CASSHPTAGAEAFF
TRBV19,TRBJ2-1,CASSIRASGRDRNEQFF
TRBV11-3,TRBJ2-5,CASSFTQGYQETQYF
TRBV11-3,TRBJ2-3,CASSLVLQMGTDTQYF
TRBV9,TRBJ1-1,CASSVAPQGLEAFF
TRBV5-1,TRBJ1-1,CASSFGRVNTEAFF